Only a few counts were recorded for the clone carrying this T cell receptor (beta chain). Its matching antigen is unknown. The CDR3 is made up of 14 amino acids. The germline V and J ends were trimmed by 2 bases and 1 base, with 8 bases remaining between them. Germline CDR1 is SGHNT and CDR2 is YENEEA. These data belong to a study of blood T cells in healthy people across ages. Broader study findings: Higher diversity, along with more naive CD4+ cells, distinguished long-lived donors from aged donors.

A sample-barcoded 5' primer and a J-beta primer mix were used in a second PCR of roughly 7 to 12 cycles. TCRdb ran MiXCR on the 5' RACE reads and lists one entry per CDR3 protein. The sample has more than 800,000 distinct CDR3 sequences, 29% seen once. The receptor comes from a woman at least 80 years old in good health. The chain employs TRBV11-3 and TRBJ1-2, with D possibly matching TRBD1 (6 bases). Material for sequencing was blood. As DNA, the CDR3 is TGTGCCAGCAGCTTAACGGACAGTAACTATGGCTACACCTTC. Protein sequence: CASSLTDSNYGYTF.